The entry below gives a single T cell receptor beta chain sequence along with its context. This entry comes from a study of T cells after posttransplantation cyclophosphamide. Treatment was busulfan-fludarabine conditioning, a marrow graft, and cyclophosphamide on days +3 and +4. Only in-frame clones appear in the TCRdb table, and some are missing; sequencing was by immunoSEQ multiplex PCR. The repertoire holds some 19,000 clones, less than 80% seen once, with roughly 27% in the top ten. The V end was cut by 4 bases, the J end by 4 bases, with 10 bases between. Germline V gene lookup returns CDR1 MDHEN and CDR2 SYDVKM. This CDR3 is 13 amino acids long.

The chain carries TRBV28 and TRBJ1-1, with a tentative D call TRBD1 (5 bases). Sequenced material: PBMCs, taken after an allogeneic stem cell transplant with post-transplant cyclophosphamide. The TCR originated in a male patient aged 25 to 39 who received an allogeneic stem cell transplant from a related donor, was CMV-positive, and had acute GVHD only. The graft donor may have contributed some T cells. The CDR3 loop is CASSYHGGTEAFF. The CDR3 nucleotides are TGTGCCAGCAGTTACCACGGGGGCACTGAAGCTTTCTTT.